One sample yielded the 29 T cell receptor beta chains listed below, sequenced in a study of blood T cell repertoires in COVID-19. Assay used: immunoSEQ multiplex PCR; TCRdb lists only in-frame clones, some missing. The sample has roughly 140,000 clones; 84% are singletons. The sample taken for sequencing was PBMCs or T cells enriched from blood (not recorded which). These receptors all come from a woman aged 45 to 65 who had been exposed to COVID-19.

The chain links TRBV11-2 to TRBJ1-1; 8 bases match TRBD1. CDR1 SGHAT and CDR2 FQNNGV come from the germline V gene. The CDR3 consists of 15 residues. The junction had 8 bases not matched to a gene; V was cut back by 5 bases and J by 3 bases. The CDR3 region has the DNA TGTGCCAGCAGCCTCAGGACAGGGCGAGACACTGAAGCTTTCTTT. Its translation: CASSLRTGRDTEAFF.

The CDR3, as DNA: TGTGCCAGCAGTTTACGCAATGAGCAGTTCTTC. Translation gives CASSLRNEQFF. The chain recombines TRBV12-3 or TRBV12-4 with TRBJ2-1; D gene uncertain. The germline V and J ends were trimmed by 2 bases and 6 bases, with 2 bases remaining between them. The length of the CDR3 is 11 residues.

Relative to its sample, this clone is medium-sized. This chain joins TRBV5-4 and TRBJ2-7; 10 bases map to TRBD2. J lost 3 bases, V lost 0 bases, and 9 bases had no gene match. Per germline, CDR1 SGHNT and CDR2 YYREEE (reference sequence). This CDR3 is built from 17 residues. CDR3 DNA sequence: TGTGCCAGCAGCTTGGCGGCTAGCGGGAGCGCGGGCTACGAGCAGTACTTC. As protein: CASSLAASGSAGYEQYF.

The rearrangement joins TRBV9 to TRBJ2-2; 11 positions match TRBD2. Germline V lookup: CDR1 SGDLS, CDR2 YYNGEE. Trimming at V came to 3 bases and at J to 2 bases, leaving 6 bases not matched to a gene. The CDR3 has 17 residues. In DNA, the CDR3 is TGTGCCAGCAGCGCCAGTCTAGCGGGAGGAAACACCGGGGAGCTGTTTTTT. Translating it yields CASSASLAGGNTGELFF.

CDR3 DNA sequence: TGTGCCAGCAGTTCCTCACAGGTGGGGCATCAGCCCCAGCATTTT. It encodes CASSSSQVGHQPQHF. The chain carries TRBV27 and TRBJ1-5; possible D gene TRBD1, 5 bases. Germline V gene sequence: CDR1 MNHEY, CDR2 SMNVEV (reference sequence). Between the trimmed V and J ends, which lost 4 bases and 5 bases, there was a span of 15 bases. The CDR3 length is 15 residues.

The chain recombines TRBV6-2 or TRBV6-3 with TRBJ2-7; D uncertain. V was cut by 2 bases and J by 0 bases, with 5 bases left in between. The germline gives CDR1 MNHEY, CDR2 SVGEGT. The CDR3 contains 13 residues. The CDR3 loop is CASSYQDSYEQYF. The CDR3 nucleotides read TGTGCCAGCAGTTACCAGGACTCCTACGAGCAGTACTTC.

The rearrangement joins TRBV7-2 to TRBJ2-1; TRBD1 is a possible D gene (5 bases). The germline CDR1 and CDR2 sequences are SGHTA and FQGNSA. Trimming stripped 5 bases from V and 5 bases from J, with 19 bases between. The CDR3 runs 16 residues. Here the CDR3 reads CASSPGAERFHNEQFF. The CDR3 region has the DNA TGTGCCAGCAGCCCTGGGGCGGAGCGTTTCCACAATGAGCAGTTCTTC.

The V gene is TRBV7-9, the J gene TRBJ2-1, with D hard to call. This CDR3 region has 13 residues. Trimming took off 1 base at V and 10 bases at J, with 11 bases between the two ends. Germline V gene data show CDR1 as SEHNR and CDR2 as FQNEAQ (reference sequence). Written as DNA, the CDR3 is TGTGCCAGCAGCTTAGGTTCCGGTACCGAGCAGTTCTTC. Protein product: CASSLGSGTEQFF.

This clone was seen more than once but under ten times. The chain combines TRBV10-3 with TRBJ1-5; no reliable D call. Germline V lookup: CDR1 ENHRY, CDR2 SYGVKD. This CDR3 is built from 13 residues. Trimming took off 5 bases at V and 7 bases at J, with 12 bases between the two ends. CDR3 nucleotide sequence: TGTGCCATCAGTACGGAGGGTCGGCAGCCCCAGCATTTT. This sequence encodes CAISTEGRQPQHF.

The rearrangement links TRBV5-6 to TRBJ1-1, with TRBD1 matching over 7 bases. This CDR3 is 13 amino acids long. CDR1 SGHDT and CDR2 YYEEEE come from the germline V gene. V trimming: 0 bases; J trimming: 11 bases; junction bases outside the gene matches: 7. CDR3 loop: CASSLVAGGHAFF. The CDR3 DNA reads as TGTGCCAGCAGCTTGGTAGCAGGGGGACATGCTTTCTTT.

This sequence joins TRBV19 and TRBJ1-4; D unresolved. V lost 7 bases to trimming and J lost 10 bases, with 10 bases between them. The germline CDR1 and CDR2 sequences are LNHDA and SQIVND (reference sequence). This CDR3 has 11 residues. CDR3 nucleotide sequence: TGTGCCAGTATGAGGGAAACAAAACTGTTTTTT. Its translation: CASMRETKLFF.

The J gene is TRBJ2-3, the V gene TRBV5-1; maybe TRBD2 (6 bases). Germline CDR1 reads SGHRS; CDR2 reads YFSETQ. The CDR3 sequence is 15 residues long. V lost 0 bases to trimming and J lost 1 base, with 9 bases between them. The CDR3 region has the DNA TGCGCCAGCAGCTTGGAGCCTAGCGGCACAGATACGCAGTATTTT. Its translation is CASSLEPSGTDTQYF.

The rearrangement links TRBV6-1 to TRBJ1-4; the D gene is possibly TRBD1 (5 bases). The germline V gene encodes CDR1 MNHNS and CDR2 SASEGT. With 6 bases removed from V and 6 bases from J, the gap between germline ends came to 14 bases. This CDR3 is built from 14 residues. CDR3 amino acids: CASSPGGVDEKLFF. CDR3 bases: TGTGCCAGCAGCCCGGGAGGGGTCGATGAAAAACTGTTTTTT.

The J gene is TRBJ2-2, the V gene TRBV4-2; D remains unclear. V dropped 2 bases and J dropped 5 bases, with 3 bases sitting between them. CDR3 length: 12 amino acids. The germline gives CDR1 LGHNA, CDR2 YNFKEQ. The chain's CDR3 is CASSQPTGELFF. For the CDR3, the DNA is TGTGCCAGCAGCCAACCAACCGGGGAGCTGTTTTTT.

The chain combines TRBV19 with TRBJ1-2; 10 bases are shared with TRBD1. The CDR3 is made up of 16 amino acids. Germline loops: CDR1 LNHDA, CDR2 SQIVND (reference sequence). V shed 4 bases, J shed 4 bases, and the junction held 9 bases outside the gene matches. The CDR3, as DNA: TGTGCCAGTAGTACGACCGGGACAGGGGTTGTCTATGGCTACACCTTC. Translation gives CASSTTGTGVVYGYTF.

The CDR3 coding sequence is TGCAGCGCTGTGGGGGGGGACGAGCAGTACTTC. This codes for CSAVGGDEQYF. The chain joins TRBV29-1 to TRBJ2-7; 7 positions match TRBD2. CDR3 length equals 11 residues. Trimming took 7 bases from V and 5 from J; bases not matched to a gene: 5. Germline CDR1 is SQVTM and CDR2 is ANQGSEA.

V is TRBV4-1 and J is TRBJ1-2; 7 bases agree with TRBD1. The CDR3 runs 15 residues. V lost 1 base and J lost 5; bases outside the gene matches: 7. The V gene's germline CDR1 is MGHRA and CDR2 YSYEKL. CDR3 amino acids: CASSQGPEGAYGYTF. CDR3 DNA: TGCGCCAGCAGCCAAGGTCCTGAGGGGGCGTATGGCTACACCTTC.

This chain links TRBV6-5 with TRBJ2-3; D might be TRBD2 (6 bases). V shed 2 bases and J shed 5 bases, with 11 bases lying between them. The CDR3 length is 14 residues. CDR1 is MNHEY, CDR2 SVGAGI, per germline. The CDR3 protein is CASSYARRGDTQYF. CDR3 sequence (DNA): TGTGCCAGCAGTTACGCTAGGAGGGGAGATACGCAGTATTTT.

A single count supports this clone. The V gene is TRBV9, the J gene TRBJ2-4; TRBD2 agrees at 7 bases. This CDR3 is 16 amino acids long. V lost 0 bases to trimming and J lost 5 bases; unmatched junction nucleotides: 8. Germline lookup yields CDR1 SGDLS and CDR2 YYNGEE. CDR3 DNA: TGTGCCAGCAGCGTAGCTACGGGGGGATCCCAAAACATTCAGTACTTC. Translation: CASSVATGGSQNIQYF.

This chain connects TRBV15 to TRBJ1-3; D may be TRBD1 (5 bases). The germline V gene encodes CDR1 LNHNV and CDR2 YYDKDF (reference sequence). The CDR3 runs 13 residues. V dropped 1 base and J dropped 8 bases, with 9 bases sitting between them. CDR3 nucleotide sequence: TGTGCCACCAGCAGAGGAGAAGGGGACACCATATATTTT. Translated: CATSRGEGDTIYF.

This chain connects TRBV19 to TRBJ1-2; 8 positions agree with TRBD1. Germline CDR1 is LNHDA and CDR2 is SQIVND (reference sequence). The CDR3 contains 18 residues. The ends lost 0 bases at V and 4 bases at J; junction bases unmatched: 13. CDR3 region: CASSIDPPWTGLFYGYTF. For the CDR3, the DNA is TGTGCCAGTAGTATAGATCCCCCCTGGACAGGGCTTTTCTATGGCTACACCTTC.

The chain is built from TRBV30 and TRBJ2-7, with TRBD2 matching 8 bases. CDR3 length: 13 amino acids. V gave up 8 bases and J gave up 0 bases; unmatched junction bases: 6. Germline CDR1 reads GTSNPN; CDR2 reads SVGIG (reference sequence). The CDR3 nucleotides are TGTGCCACCCAGACTAGCGACTCCTACGAGCAGTACTTC. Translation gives CATQTSDSYEQYF.

The CDR3: CASSYTRGSGMAHNEQFF. CDR3 bases: TGTGCCAGCAGTTATACTCGGGGGTCAGGGATGGCACACAATGAGCAGTTCTTC. The chain couples TRBV6-2 or TRBV6-3 to TRBJ2-1; a possible D gene is TRBD2 (6 bases). The CDR3 spans 18 residues. The germline V and J ends were trimmed by 3 bases and 5 bases, with 23 bases remaining between them. Looked up from germline, CDR1 is MNHEY and CDR2 is SVGEGT.

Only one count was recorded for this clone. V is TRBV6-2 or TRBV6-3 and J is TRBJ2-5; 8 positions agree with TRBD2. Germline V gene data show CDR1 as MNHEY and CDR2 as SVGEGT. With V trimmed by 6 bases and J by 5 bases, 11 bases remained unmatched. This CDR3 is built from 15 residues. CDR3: CASSPGLAFGETQYF. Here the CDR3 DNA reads TGTGCCAGCAGCCCTGGACTAGCTTTTGGGGAGACCCAGTACTTC.

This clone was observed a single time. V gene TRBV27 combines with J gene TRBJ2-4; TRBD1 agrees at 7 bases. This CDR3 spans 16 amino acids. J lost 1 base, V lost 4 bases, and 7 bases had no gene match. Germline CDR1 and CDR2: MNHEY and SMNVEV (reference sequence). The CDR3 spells CASSSSGGSAKNIQYF. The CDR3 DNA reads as TGTGCCAGCAGTTCCTCAGGGGGATCCGCCAAAAACATTCAGTACTTC.

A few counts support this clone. In DNA, the CDR3 is TGCGCCAGCAGCTTGGGGGGCGCGAGCAATCAGCCCCAGCATTTT. Its translation: CASSLGGASNQPQHF. The genes are TRBV5-1 and TRBJ1-5; perhaps TRBD1 as D (5 bases). This CDR3 contains 15 residues. Deletions cut 0 bases from V and 1 base from J, with 8 bases between. Germline lookup yields CDR1 SGHRS and CDR2 YFSETQ.

The CDR3: CASSYSNADNEQFF. The CDR3 coding sequence is TGTGCCAGCAGTTACTCGAACGCAGACAATGAGCAGTTCTTC. The chain recombines TRBV6-5 with TRBJ2-1; D remains unclear. The V and J ends lost 0 bases and 5 bases respectively, with 8 bases between them. The germline V gene has CDR1 MNHEY and CDR2 SVGAGI. The CDR3 runs 14 residues.

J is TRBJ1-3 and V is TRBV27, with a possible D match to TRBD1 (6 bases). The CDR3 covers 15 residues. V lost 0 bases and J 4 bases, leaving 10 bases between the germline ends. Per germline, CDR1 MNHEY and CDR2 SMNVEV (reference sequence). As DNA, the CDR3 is TGTGCCAGCAGTTTATCGGGGGCGGCCGGAAACACCATATATTTT. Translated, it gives CASSLSGAAGNTIYF.

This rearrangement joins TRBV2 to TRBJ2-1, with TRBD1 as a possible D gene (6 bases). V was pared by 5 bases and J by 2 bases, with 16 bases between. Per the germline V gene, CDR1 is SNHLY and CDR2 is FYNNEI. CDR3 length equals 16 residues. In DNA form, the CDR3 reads TGTGCCAGCAGTAAAGGCTACAGGGTTACCTACAATGAGCAGTTCTTC. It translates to CASSKGYRVTYNEQFF. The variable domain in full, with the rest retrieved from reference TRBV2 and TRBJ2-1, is EPEVTQTPSHQVTQMGQEVILRCVPISNHLYFYWYRQILGQKVEFLVSFYNNEISEKSEIFDDQFSVERPDGSNFTLKIRSTKLEDSAMYFCASSKGYRVTYNEQFFGPGTRLTVL.